A selection of T cell receptor beta chains follows, all from one sample in a study of vaccination and CD4 T cells after COVID-19. These TCRs' antigens remain unknown. MiXCR, run by TCRdb on the PCR reads, gives a single entry per CDR3 protein. The sample has 10,000 to 15,000 distinct CDR3 sequences, 74% seen once. The sample was CD4+ T cells from blood, cultured in vitro, taken after SARS-CoV-2 vaccination. The receptors were sampled from a human donor who received a COVID-19 vaccine. Each CDR3 is given with its conserved first and last residue. The D gene is left open where the match is weak. Clone size is not always given. Where it is, it says once, few, many or a class for expanded clones.

V: TRBV30; D: NA; J: TRBJ1-2; size: NA; CDR3: CAWNLQGRGYTF; DNA: TGTGCCTGGAATCTCCAGGGGAGGGGCTACACCTTC
V: TRBV12-5; D: TRBD1; J: TRBJ2-3; size: NA; CDR3: CASGLVIGTGLSTDTQYF; DNA: TGTGCTAGTGGTTTGGTAATCGGGACAGGGCTGAGCACAGATACGCAGTATTTT
V: TRBV27; D: NA; J: TRBJ2-5; size: NA; CDR3: CASRRTTLGGIQETQYF; DNA: TGTGCCAGCAGAAGGACCACCCTAGGCGGGATCCAAGAGACCCAGTACTTC
V: TRBV20-1; D: NA; J: TRBJ2-5; size: NA; CDR3: CSARSTGAQETQYF; DNA: TGCAGTGCTAGATCGACAGGCGCTCAAGAGACCCAGTACTTC
V: TRBV14; D: TRBD1; J: TRBJ1-1; size: once; CDR3: CASSHRGRGTEAFF; DNA: TGTGCCAGCAGCCACAGGGGGCGAGGGACTGAAGCTTTCTTT
V: TRBV7-7; D: NA; J: TRBJ2-7; size: NA; CDR3: CASSLEGVHEQYF; DNA: TGTGCCAGCAGCTTAGAGGGGGTCCACGAGCAGTACTTC
V: TRBV20-1; D: NA; J: TRBJ1-5; size: once; CDR3: CSAGNTGSGSNQPQRF; DNA: TGCAGTGCTGGAAATACAGGGTCGGGTAGCAATCAGCCCCAGCGTTTT
V: TRBV19; D: NA; J: TRBJ1-2; size: few; CDR3: CASRIPGTNYGYTF; DNA: TGTGCCAGTAGGATACCCGGGACAAACTATGGCTACACCTTC
V: TRBV20-1; D: NA; J: TRBJ2-1; size: once; CDR3: CSASEGGEGNEQFF; DNA: TGCAGTGCTAGTGAGGGGGGCGAGGGCAATGAGCAGTTCTTC
V: TRBV11-3; D: NA; J: TRBJ2-5; size: NA; CDR3: CASSRGLRQQETQYF; DNA: TGTGCCAGCAGCCGGGGATTACGGCAACAAGAGACCCAGTACTTC
V: TRBV30; D: TRBD1; J: TRBJ1-6; size: NA; CDR3: CAWGTGGYNSPLHF; DNA: TGTGCCTGGGGGACAGGGGGCTATAATTCACCCCTCCACTTT
V: TRBV6-4; D: TRBD1; J: TRBJ1-2; size: NA; CDR3: CASSPGTGGIGYTF; DNA: TGTGCCAGCAGTCCCGGGACAGGGGGCATCGGCTACACCTTC
V: TRBV20-1; D: NA; J: TRBJ1-5; size: NA; CDR3: CSARETAGGQPQHF; DNA: TGCAGTGCTAGAGAAACGGCAGGCGGACAGCCCCAGCATTTT
V: TRBV7-7; D: NA; J: TRBJ2-5; size: NA; CDR3: CASSLNSREETQYF; DNA: TGTGCCAGCAGCTTAAACAGCCGGGAGGAGACCCAGTACTTC
V: TRBV7-3; D: NA; J: TRBJ2-2; size: NA; CDR3: CASSYNSGTGELFF; DNA: TGTGCCAGCAGCTATAATAGCGGCACCGGGGAGCTGTTTTTT
V: TRBV30; D: NA; J: TRBJ1-1; size: NA; CDR3: CAWSPTTRVMNTEAFF; DNA: TGTGCCTGGAGTCCTACGACAAGGGTCATGAACACTGAAGCTTTCTTT
V: TRBV30; D: NA; J: TRBJ1-3; size: NA; CDR3: CAWSLGETGNTIYF; DNA: TGTGCCTGGAGCCTAGGGGAAACTGGAAACACCATATATTTT
V: TRBV19; D: NA; J: TRBJ2-7; size: once; CDR3: CASSQTVGDEQYF; DNA: TGTGCCAGTAGTCAAACGGTGGGTGACGAGCAGTACTTC
V: TRBV4-2; D: NA; J: TRBJ2-3; size: NA; CDR3: CASSQEVRGGSDTQYF; DNA: TGTGCCAGCAGCCAAGAAGTACGAGGGGGGTCAGATACGCAGTATTTT
V: TRBV2; D: TRBD1; J: TRBJ1-5; size: once; CDR3: CASSDNRGLSNQPQHF; DNA: TGTGCCAGCAGTGACAACAGGGGTCTTAGCAATCAGCCCCAGCATTTT
V: TRBV15; D: TRBD1; J: TRBJ1-4; size: NA; CDR3: CATSRVGTENEKLFF; DNA: TGTGCCACCAGCAGAGTCGGGACAGAGAATGAAAAACTGTTTTTT
V: TRBV18; D: NA; J: TRBJ2-3; size: once; CDR3: CASSPVIWGTDTQYF; DNA: TGTGCCAGCTCACCAGTCATTTGGGGCACAGATACGCAGTATTTT
V: TRBV30; D: TRBD2; J: TRBJ2-3; size: NA; CDR3: CAWRKIAGGADTQYF; DNA: TGTGCCTGGAGGAAGATAGCGGGCGGCGCAGATACGCAGTATTTT
V: TRBV7-8; D: NA; J: TRBJ1-5; size: few; CDR3: CASSPVDYSNQPQHF; DNA: TGTGCCAGCAGCCCGGTAGACTATAGCAATCAGCCCCAGCATTTT
V: TRBV19; D: NA; J: TRBJ1-6; size: NA; CDR3: CASSINRAPFRGSPLHF; DNA: TGTGCCAGTAGTATCAACAGGGCGCCTTTTAGGGGCTCACCCCTCCACTTT
V: TRBV27; D: NA; J: TRBJ1-6; size: NA; CDR3: CASSYLGSPLHF; DNA: TGTGCCAGCAGTTATTTAGGATCACCCCTCCACTTT
V: TRBV12-3/TRBV12-4; D: NA; J: TRBJ2-2; size: NA; CDR3: CASRAGHTGELFF; DNA: TGTGCCAGCAGGGCAGGGCACACCGGGGAGCTGTTTTTT
V: TRBV19; D: NA; J: TRBJ1-5; size: NA; CDR3: CASTPEFGEGQPQHF; DNA: TGTGCCAGTACCCCAGAGTTTGGGGAAGGCCAGCCCCAGCATTTT
V: TRBV20-1; D: NA; J: TRBJ1-1; size: NA; CDR3: CSARKAGTFGQTEAFF; DNA: TGCAGTGCTAGAAAGGCCGGGACATTCGGGCAGACTGAAGCTTTCTTT